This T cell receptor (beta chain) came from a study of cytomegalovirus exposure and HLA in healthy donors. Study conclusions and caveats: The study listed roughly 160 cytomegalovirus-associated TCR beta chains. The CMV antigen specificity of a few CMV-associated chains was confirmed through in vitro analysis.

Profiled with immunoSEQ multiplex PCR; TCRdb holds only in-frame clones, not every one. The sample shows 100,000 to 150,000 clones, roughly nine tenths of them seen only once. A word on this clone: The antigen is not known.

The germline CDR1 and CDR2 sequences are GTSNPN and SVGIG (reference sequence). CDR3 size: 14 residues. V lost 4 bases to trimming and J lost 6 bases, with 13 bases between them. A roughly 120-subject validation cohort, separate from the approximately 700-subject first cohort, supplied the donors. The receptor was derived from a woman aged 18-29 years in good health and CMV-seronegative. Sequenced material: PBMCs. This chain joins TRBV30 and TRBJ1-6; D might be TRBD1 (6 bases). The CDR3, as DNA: TGTGCCTGGATTCCCGGACAGCTTAATTCACCCCTCCACTTT. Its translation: CAWIPGQLNSPLHF.